This T cell receptor beta chain was sequenced during a study of Ad26.COV2.S vaccination and SARS-CoV-2 variants. Assay used: immunoSEQ multiplex PCR; TCRdb lists only in-frame clones, some missing. The sample contains about 480,000 clones, about 83% of which appear only once. Per the germline V gene, CDR1 is LNHDA and CDR2 is SQIVND (reference sequence). The junction had 7 bases not matched to a gene; V was cut back by 4 bases and J by 6 bases. The CDR3 is 15 residues long. Specified treatment: roughly 20 received Ad26.COV2.S at low or high dose, single or two shots; about 5 received placebo; per-sample allocation not given. The samples were gathered on day 63 after the first injection of vaccine or placebo.

The rearrangement links TRBV19 to TRBJ2-1, with 9 bases lining up with TRBD2. The TCR sequence derives from a person aged 18-60 years who received the Ad26.COV2.S COVID-19 vaccine or a placebo. Specimen: peripheral blood, collected in a trial of Ad26.COV2.S vaccine versus placebo. The CDR3 DNA reads as TGTGCCAGTAGTACGGGACTAGCTTCCCGCAATGAGCAGTTCTTC. This translates into CASSTGLASRNEQFF.